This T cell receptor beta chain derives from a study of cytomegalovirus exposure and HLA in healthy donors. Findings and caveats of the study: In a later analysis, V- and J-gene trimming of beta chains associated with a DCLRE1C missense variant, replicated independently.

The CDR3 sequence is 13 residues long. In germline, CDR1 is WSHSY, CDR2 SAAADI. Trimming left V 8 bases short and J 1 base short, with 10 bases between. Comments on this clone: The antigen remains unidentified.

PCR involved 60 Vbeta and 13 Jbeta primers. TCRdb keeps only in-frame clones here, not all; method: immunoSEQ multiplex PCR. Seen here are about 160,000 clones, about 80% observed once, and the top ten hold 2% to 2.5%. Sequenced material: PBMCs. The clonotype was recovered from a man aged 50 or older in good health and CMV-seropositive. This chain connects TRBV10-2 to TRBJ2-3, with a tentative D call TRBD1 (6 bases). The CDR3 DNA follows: TGCGCCAGCCCTTCAGGGGGCACAGATACGCAGTATTTT. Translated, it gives CASPSGGTDTQYF.